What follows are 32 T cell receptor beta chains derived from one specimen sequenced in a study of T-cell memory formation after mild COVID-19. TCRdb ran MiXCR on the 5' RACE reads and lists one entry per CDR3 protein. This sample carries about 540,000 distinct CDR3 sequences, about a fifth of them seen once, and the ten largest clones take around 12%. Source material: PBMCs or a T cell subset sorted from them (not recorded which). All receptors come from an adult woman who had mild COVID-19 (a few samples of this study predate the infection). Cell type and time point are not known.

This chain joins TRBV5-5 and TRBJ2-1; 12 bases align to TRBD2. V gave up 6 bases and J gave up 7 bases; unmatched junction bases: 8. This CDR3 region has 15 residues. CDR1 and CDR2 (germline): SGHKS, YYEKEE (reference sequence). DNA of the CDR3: TGTGCCAGCACCCCAACCGGGACTAGCGGGAATGAGCAGTTCTTC. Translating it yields CASTPTGTSGNEQFF.

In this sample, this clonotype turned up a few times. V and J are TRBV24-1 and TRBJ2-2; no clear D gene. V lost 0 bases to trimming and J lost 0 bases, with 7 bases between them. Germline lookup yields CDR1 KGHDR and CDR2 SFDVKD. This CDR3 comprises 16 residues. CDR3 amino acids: CATSDLRVSNTGELFF. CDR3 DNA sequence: TGTGCCACCAGTGATTTGAGGGTTTCGAACACCGGGGAGCTGTTTTTT.

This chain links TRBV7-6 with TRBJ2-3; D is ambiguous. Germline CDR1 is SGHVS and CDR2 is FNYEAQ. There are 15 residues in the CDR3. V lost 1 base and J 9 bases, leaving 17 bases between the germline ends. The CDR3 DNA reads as TGTGCCAGCAGCTTAGAGGGATGGCAGACCGAGACGCAGTATTTT. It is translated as CASSLEGWQTETQYF.

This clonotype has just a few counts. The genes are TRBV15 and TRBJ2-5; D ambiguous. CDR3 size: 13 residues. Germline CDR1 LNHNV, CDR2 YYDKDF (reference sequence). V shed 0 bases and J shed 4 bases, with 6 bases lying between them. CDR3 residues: CATSRDPPETQYF. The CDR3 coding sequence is TGTGCCACCAGCAGAGACCCCCCAGAGACCCAGTACTTC.

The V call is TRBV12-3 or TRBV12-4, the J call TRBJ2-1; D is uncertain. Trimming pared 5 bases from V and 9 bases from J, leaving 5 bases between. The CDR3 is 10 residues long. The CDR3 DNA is TGTGCCAGCAGTGGTGGTGAGCAGTTCTTC. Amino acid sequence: CASSGGEQFF.

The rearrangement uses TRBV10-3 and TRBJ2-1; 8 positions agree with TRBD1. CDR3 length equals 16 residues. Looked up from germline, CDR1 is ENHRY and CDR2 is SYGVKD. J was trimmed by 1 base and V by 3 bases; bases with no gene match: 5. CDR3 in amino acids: CAISDTGTGSYNEQFF. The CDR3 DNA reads TGTGCCATCAGTGACACCGGGACAGGATCCTACAATGAGCAGTTCTTC.

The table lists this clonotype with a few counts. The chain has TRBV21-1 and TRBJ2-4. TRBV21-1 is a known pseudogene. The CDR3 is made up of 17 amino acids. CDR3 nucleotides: TGTGCCAGCAGCAAAGGGCAGATCTTACGTGCCAAAAACATTCAGTACTTC. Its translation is CASSKGQILRAKNIQYF.

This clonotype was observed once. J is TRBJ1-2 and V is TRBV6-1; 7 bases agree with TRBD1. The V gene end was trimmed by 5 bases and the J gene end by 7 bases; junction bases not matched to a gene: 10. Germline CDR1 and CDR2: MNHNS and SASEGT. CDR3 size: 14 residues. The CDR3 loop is CASSKGAGTTGYTF. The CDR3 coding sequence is TGTGCCAGCAGTAAGGGGGCAGGGACGACTGGCTACACCTTC.

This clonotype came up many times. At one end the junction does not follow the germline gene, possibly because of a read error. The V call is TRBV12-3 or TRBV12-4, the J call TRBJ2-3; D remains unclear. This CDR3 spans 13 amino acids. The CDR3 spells CASSFGSTDTQYF. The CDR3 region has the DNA TGCGCCAGCAGCTTCGGAAGCACAGATACGCAGTATTTT.

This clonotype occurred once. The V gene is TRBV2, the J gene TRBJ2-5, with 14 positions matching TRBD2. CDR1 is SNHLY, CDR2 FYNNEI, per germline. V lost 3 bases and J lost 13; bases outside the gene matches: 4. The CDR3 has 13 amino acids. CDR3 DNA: TGTGCCAGCAGTGAGGGACTAGCGGGGGCCTTGTACTTC. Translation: CASSEGLAGALYF.

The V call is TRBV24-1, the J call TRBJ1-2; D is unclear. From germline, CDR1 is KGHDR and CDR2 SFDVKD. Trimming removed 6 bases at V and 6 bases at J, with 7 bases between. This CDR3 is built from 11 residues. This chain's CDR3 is CATSWADGYTF. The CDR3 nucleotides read TGTGCCACCAGTTGGGCGGATGGCTACACCTTC.

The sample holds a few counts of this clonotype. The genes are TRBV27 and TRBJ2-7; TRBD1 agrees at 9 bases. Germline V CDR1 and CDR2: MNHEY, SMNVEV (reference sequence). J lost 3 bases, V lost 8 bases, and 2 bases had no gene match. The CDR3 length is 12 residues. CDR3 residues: CASRQGDYEQYF. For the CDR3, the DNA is TGTGCCAGCCGACAGGGGGACTACGAGCAGTACTTC.

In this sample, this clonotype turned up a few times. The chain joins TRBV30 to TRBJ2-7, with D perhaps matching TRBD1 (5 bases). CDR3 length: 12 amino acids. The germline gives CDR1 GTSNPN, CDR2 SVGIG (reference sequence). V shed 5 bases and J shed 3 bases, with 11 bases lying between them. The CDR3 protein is CAWSGQLYEQYF. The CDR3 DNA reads TGTGCCTGGTCAGGGCAACTCTACGAGCAGTACTTC.

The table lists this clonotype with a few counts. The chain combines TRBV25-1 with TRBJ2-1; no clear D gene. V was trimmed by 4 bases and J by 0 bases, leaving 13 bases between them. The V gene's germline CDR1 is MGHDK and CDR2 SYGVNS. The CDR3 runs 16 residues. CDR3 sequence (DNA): TGTGCCAGCAGTGCTCTCTCGGGCGTCTCCTACAATGAGCAGTTCTTC. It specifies CASSALSGVSYNEQFF.

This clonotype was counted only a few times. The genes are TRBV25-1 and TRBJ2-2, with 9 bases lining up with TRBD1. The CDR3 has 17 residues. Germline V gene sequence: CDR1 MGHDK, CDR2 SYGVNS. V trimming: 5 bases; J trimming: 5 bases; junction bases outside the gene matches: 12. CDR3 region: CASSKEAQGARTGELFF. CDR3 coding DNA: TGTGCCAGCAGTAAGGAAGCACAGGGGGCGAGAACCGGGGAGCTGTTTTTT.

The CDR3, as DNA: TGTGCCAGCAGGTTTATAGGCTCCGGGGAGCTGTTTTTT. This translates into CASRFIGSGELFF. The genes are TRBV6-5 and TRBJ2-2; D unresolved. Germline CDR1 reads MNHEY; CDR2 reads SVGAGI. CDR3 size: 13 residues. V was clipped by 6 bases and J by 6 bases, with 11 bases between them.

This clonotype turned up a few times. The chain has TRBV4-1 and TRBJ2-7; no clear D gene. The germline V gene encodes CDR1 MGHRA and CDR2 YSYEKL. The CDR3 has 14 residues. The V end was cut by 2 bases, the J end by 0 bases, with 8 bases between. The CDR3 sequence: CASSQNKVSYEQYF. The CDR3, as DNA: TGCGCCAGCAGCCAAAACAAAGTCTCCTACGAGCAGTACTTC.

CDR3 sequence: CASSSAGNQPQHF. CDR3 DNA sequence: TGTGCCAGCAGTTCTGCAGGAAATCAGCCCCAGCATTTT. The V call is TRBV12-3 or TRBV12-4, the J call TRBJ1-5; D not certain. This CDR3 region has 13 residues. V lost 4 bases and J lost 4, with 8 bases in between.

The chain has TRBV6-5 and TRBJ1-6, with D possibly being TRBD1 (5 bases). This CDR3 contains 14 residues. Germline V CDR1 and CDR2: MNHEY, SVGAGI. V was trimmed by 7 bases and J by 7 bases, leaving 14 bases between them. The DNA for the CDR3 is TGTGCCAGCAAAACACAGGAGGGGAATTCACCCCTCCACTTT. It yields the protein CASKTQEGNSPLHF.

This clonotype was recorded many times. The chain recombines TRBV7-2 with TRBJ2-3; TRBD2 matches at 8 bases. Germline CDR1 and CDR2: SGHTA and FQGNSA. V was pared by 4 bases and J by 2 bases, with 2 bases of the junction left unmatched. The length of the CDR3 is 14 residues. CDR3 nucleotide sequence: TGTGCCAGCAGCTCACTAGCGGCCACAGATACGCAGTATTTT. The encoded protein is CASSSLAATDTQYF.

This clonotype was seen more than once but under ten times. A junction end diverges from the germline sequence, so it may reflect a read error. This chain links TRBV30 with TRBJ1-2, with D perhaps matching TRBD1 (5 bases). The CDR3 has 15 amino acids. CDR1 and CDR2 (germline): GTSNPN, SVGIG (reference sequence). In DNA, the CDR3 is TGTGCCTGGAACCTACTCCGGGACGCCGGTGATGGCTTCACCTTC. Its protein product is CAWNLLRDAGDGFTF.

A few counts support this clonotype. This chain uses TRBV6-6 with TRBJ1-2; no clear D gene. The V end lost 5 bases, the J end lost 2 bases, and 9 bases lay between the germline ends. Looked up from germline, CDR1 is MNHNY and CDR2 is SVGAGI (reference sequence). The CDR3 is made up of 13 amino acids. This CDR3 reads CASSRDINYGYTF. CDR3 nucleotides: TGTGCCAGCAGTCGTGACATAAACTATGGCTACACCTTC.

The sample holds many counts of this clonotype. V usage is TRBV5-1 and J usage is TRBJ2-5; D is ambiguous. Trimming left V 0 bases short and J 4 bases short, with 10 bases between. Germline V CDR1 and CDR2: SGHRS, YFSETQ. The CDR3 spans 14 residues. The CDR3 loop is CASSLEIMGETQYF. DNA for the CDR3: TGCGCCAGCAGCTTGGAAATCATGGGAGAGACCCAGTACTTC. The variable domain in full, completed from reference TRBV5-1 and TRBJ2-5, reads KAGVTQTPRYLIKTRGQQVTLSCSPISGHRSVSWYQQTPGQGLQFLFEYFSETQRNKGNFPGRFSGRQFSNSRSEMNVSTLELGDSALYLCASSLEIMGETQYFGPGTRLLVL.

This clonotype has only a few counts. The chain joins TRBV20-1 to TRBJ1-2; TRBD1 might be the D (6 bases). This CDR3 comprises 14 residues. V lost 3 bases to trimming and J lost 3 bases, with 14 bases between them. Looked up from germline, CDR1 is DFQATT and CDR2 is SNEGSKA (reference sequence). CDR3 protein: CSASRAGVDYGYTF. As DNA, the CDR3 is TGCAGTGCTAGTCGTGCAGGGGTTGACTATGGCTACACCTTC.

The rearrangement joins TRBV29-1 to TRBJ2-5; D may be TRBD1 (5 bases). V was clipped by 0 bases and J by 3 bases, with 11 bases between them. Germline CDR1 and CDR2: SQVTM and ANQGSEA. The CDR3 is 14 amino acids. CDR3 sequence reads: CSVEDGAYKETQYF. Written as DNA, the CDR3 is TGCAGCGTTGAAGATGGGGCCTACAAAGAGACCCAGTACTTC. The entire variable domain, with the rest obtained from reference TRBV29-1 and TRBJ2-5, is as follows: SAVISQKPSRDICQRGTSLTIQCQVDSQVTMMFWYRQQPGQSLTLIATANQGSEATYESGFVIDKFPISRPNLTFSTLTVSNMSPEDSSIYLCSVEDGAYKETQYFGPGTRLLVL.

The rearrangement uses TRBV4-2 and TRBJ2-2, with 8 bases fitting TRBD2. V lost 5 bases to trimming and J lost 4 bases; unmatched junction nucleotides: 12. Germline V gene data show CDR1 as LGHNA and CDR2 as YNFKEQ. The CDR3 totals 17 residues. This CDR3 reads CASSSGEAGEGTGELFF. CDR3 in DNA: TGTGCCAGCAGCTCGGGCGAAGCGGGAGAGGGCACCGGGGAGCTGTTTTTT.

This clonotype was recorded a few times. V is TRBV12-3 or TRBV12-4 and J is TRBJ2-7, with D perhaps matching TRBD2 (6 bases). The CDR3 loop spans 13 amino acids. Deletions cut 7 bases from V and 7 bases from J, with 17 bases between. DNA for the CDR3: TGTGCCAGCACTCACGTCTGGGCGGGAGAGCAGTACTTC. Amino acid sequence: CASTHVWAGEQYF.

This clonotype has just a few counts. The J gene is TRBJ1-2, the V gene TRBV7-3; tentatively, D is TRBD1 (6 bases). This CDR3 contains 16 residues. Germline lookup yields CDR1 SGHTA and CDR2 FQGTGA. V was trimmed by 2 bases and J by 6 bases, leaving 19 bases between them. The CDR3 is CASSLQGPIRRDGYTF. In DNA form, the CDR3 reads TGTGCCAGCAGCTTACAGGGGCCCATACGCAGGGATGGCTACACCTTC.

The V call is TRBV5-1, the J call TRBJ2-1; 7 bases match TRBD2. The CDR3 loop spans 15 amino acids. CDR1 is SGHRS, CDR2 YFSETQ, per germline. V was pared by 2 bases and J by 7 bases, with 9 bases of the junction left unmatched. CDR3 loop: CASSFEAGAGNEQFF. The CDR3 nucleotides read TGCGCCAGCAGCTTTGAGGCGGGAGCAGGTAATGAGCAGTTCTTC.

The chain's CDR3 is CASSLDMLGHNGYTF. The CDR3 DNA reads TGTGCCAGCAGCTTAGATATGTTGGGACACAATGGCTACACCTTC. The chain employs TRBV11-2 and TRBJ1-2, with D perhaps matching TRBD1 (6 bases). Between the trimmed V and J ends, which lost 0 bases and 6 bases, there was a span of 14 bases. The CDR3 is made up of 15 amino acids. Germline CDR1 reads SGHAT; CDR2 reads FQNNGV. Full variable domain (outside the CDR3, taken from reference TRBV11-2 and TRBJ1-2): EAGVAQSPRYKIIEKRQSVAFWCNPISGHATLYWYQQILGQGPKLLIQFQNNGVVDDSQLPKDRFSAERLKGVDSTLKIQPAKLEDSAVYLCASSLDMLGHNGYTFGSGTRLTVV.

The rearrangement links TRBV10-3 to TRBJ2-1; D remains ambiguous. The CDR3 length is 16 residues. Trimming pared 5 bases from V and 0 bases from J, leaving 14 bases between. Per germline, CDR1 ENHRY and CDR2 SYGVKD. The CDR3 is CAISKKSDPSYNEQFF. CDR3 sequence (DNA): TGTGCCATCAGTAAAAAGTCTGACCCCTCCTACAATGAGCAGTTCTTC.

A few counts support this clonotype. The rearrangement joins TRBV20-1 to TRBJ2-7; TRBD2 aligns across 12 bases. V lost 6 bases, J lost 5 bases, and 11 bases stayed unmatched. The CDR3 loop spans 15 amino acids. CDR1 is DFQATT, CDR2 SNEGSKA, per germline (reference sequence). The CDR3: CSASKTSGSSHEQYF. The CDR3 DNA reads TGCAGTGCCTCCAAGACTAGCGGGAGTTCCCACGAGCAGTACTTC.